This T cell receptor beta chain was sequenced in a study of blood T cell repertoires in COVID-19. At the level of the study: Samples taken during acute and convalescent COVID-19 were collected in the United States, Italy and Spain. In each case, the material was cDNA or gDNA derived from T cells, B-cell-depleted T cells, or PBMCs.

Per the original methods: By means of reference gene primer amplification, nucleated cell counts were estimated. Produced via immunoSEQ multiplex PCR; TCRdb's table is partial and in-frame only. V, J and clone size derive from that table, while D and trimming were established from the DNA sequence. The sample shows around 81,000 clones, 80% to 90% of them seen only once. The V end lost 1 base, the J end lost 5 bases, and 11 bases lay between the germline ends. The length of the CDR3 is 15 residues. The germline gives CDR1 SGHDN, CDR2 FVKESK. This chain uses TRBV14 with TRBJ2-2; the D gene is possibly TRBD2 (6 bases). The sample was peripheral blood. This receptor was obtained from an elderly woman with acute or convalescent COVID-19. The CDR3: CASSQVVAGTGELFF. The CDR3 DNA follows: TGTGCCAGCAGCCAAGTAGTGGCGGGAACCGGGGAGCTGTTTTTT.